The clone carrying this T cell receptor (beta chain) has ten or more counts. Its specificity is not known. It was RNA transcripts that yielded the amplified TCR beta CDR3 regions. The primer set for the first-round RT-PCR of the TCR CDR3 was HTBI. TCRdb independently ran MiXCR on the multiplex PCR reads; one entry per CDR3 protein. The sample has more than 100,000 distinct CDR3 sequences, 47% seen once. These data come from a study of T cells in Graves' hyperthyroidism and ophthalmopathy. Study context: The authors collected peripheral blood at initial diagnosis, before any treatment.

Uncontrolled infection, other autoimmune disease, pregnancy or lactation disqualified patients from enrolment. General study points: Clonotypes that were expanded in thyroid above 0.001 mostly appeared in blood too.

Germline V lookup: CDR1 SGHAT, CDR2 FQNNGV. V lost 1 base and J lost 4, with 11 bases in between. This CDR3 has 15 residues. The rearrangement uses TRBV11-2 and TRBJ1-5, with D unresolved. The receptor's source is a man aged 40-50 years with Graves' hyperthyroidism. Sample: blood. The CDR3 DNA follows: TGTGCCAGCAGCTTAGGGACCAGTCGAAATCAGCCCCAGCATTTT. Encoded protein: CASSLGTSRNQPQHF.